The rows below give T cell receptor beta chains drawn from one sample of a study of blood T cells in healthy people across ages. TCRdb called the 5' RACE reads again in MiXCR, with one record for every CDR3 protein. The sample comprises 750,000 to 1,000,000 distinct CDR3 sequences, about 27% of which are singletons, and roughly 10% rests with the top ten. This sample was shared with a second study, whose subject was T cells of mothers and their children.

The sequenced sample was blood. The receptors derive from a woman in her 40s in good health. CDR3s include the opening cysteine and the closing phenylalanine or tryptophan. Fields, in order: J gene, CDR3 length, D gene, V gene, clone size, CDR3 DNA, CDR3 protein. The D gene is left open where the match is weak. Clone size appears in some rows only: once, few, many, or a class for an expanded clone.

TRBJ1-5	15	TRBD1	TRBV18	-	TGTGCCAGCTCACCAGGGACAGTAGGCAATCAGCCCCAGCATTTT	CASSPGTVGNQPQHF
TRBJ2-5	14	TRBD2	TRBV7-2	-	TGTGCCAGCCAGAGCGGGGGTCTCCAAGAGACCCAGTACTTC	CASQSGGLQETQYF
TRBJ2-5	15	-	TRBV11-2	-	TGTGCCAGCAGCTTAGAACCGTGGCGACGGGAGACCCAGTACTTC	CASSLEPWRRETQYF
TRBJ1-5	13	-	TRBV28	-	TGTGCCAGCGGCGGGGGGGGCAATCAGCCCCAGCATTTT	CASGGGGNQPQHF
TRBJ1-2	15	TRBD1	TRBV3-1	few	TGTGCCAGCAGCCAAGATGGGCAGGGGGCGCCTGGCTACACCTTC	CASSQDGQGAPGYTF
TRBJ2-7	16	TRBD2	TRBV27	-	TGTGCCAGCAGTTTAAGGGGACTAGCGGGGAACTACGAGCAGTACTTC	CASSLRGLAGNYEQYF
TRBJ2-2	14	-	TRBV5-8	-	TGTGCCAGCAGCTGGGACCCGAACACCGGGGAGCTGTTTTTT	CASSWDPNTGELFF
TRBJ2-2	16	TRBD1	TRBV5-1	-	TGCGCCAGCAGCTCACCGACAGGGGGCTACGCCGGGGAGCTGTTTTTT	CASSSPTGGYAGELFF
TRBJ2-1	14	TRBD2	TRBV5-1	few	TGCGCCAGCAGCGCGGGGGGGCTCTACAATGAGCAGTTCTTC	CASSAGGLYNEQFF
TRBJ1-2	10	-	TRBV29-1	few	TGCAGCACCCAGGGCGGAGGCTACACCTTC	CSTQGGGYTF
TRBJ2-1	15	TRBD1	TRBV7-3	many	TGTGCCAGCAGCTTACTCGGGACAGCAGACAATGAGCAGTTCTTC	CASSLLGTADNEQFF
TRBJ2-4	15	-	TRBV7-2	few	TGTGCCAGCAGCCCCGAGAGGCGGGGCGCGGGCATTCAGTACTTC	CASSPERRGAGIQYF
TRBJ1-5	12	-	TRBV27	many	TGTGCCAGCAGACACCCTGGGGAGCCCCAGCATTTT	CASRHPGEPQHF
TRBJ1-2	13	-	TRBV9	-	TGTGCCAGCAAGTCCCAGGTAGAGTGGGGCTACACCTTC	CASKSQVEWGYTF